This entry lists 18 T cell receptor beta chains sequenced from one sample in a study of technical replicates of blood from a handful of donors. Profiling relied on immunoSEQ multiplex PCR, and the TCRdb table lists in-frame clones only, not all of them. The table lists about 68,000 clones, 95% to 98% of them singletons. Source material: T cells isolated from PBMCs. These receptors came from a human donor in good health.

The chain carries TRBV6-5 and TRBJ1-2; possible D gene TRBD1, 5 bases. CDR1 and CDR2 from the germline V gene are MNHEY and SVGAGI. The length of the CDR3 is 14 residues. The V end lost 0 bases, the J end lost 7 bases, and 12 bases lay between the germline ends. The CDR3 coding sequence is TGTGCCAGCAGTTACTCAAATGGGGGAGGTGGCTACACCTTC. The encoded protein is CASSYSNGGGGYTF.

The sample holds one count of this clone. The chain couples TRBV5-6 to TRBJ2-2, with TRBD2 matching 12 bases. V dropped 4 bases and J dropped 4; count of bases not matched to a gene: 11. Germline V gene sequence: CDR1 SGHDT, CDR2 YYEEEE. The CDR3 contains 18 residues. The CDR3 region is CASSASSGRAAATGELFF. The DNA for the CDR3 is TGTGCCAGCAGCGCTTCTAGCGGGAGGGCTGCGGCCACCGGGGAGCTGTTTTTT.

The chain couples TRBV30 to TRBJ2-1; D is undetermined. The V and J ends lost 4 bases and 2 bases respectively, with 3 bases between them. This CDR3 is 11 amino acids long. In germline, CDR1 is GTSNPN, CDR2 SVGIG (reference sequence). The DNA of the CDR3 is TGTGCCTGGACTCCCTACAATGAGCAGTTCTTC. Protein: CAWTPYNEQFF.

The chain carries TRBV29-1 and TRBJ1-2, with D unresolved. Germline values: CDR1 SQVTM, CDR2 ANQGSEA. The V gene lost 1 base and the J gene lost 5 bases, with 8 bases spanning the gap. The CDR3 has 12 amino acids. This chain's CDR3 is CSVEVDGYGYTF. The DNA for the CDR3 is TGCAGCGTTGAAGTCGACGGGTATGGCTACACCTTC.

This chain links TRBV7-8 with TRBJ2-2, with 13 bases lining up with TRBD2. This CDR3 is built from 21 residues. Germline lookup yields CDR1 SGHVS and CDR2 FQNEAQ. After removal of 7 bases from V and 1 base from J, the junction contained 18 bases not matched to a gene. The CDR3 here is CASKTSITSGRARKNTGELFF. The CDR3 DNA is TGTGCCAGCAAAACCAGCATCACTAGCGGGAGGGCCAGGAAGAACACCGGGGAGCTGTTTTTT.

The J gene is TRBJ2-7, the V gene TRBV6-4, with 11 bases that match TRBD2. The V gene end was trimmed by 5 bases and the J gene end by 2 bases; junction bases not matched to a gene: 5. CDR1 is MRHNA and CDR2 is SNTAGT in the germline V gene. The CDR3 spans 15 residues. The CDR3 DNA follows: TGTGCCAGCAGTAGAGGACTAGCGGGTGCCTACGAGCAGTACTTC. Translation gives CASSRGLAGAYEQYF.

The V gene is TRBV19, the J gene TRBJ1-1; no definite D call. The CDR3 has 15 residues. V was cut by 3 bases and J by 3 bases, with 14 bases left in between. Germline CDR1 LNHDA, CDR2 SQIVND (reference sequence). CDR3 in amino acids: CASSIRLGGHTEAFF. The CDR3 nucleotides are TGTGCCAGTAGTATTCGGCTTGGAGGGCACACTGAAGCTTTCTTT.

CDR3 sequence (DNA): TGCGCCAGCAGCTGGGGACAGGCTAACTACGAGCAGTACTTC. Translation: CASSWGQANYEQYF. The gene calls are TRBV5-1 and TRBJ2-7; 8 bases map to TRBD1. Germline V gene data show CDR1 as SGHRS and CDR2 as YFSETQ. This CDR3 has 14 residues. With 3 bases clipped from V and 3 bases from J, the junction kept 5 bases outside the gene matches. The entire variable domain, with the rest obtained from reference TRBV5-1 and TRBJ2-7, is as follows: KAGVTQTPRYLIKTRGQQVTLSCSPISGHRSVSWYQQTPGQGLQFLFEYFSETQRNKGNFPGRFSGRQFSNSRSEMNVSTLELGDSALYLCASSWGQANYEQYFGPGTRLTVT.

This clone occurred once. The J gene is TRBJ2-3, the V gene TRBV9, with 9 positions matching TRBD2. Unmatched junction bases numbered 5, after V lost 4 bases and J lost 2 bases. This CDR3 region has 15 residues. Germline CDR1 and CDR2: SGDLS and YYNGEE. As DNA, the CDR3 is TGTGCCAGCAGCTTCCGACTAGCGGACACAGATACGCAGTATTTT. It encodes CASSFRLADTDTQYF.

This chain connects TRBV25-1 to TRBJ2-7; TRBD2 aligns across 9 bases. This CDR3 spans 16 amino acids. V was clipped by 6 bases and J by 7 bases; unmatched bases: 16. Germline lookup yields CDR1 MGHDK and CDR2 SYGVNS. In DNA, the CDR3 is TGTGCCAGCAGCCGTGGGGCCATAGCGGGAGCTGAAGAGCAGTACTTC. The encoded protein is CASSRGAIAGAEEQYF.

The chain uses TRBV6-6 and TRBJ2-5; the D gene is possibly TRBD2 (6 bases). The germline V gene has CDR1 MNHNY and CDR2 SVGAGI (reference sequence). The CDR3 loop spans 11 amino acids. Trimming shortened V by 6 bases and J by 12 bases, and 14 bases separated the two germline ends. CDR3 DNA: TGTGCCAGCAGAAACCGGGAGATTAAGTACTTC. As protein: CASRNREIKYF.

DNA for the CDR3: TGTGCCAGCAGCCCCCGGACAGGACTTGAAGCTTTCTTT. Amino acids: CASSPRTGLEAFF. The rearrangement joins TRBV11-3 to TRBJ1-1, with 7 bases that match TRBD1. CDR3 length: 13 residues. V shed 5 bases and J 7 bases; nucleotides not matched to a gene: 7. Per the germline V gene, CDR1 is SGHNT and CDR2 is YENEEA.

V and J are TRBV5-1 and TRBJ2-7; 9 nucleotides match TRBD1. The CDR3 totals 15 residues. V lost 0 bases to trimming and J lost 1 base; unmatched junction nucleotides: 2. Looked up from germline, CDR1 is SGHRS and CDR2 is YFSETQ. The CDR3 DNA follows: TGCGCCAGCAGCTTGGGGGGACAGGGATCCTACGAGCAGTACTTC. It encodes CASSLGGQGSYEQYF.

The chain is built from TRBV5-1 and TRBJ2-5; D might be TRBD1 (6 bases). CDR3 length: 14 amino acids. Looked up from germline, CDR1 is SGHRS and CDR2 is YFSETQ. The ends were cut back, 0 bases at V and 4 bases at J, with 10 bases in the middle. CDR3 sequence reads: CASSLGRGGETQYF. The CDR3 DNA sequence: TGCGCCAGCAGCTTGGGGCGAGGGGGAGAGACCCAGTACTTC.

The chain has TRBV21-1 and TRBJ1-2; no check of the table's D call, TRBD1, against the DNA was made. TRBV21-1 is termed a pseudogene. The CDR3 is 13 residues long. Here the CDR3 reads CASSTDRNYGYTF. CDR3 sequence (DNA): TGTGCCAGCAGCACTGACAGAAACTATGGCTACACCTTC.

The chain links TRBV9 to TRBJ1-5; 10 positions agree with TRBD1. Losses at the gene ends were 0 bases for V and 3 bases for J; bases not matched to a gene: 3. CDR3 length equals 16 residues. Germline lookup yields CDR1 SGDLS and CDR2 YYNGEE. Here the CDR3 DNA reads TGTGCCAGCAGCGTAGGCGGGACAGGGGTCAATCAGCCCCAGCATTTT. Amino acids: CASSVGGTGVNQPQHF.

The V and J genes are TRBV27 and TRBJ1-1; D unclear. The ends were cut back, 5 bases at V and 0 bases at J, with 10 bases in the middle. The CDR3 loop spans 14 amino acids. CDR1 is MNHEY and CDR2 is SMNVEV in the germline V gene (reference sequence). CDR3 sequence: CASSGLGVNTEAFF. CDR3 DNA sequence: TGTGCCAGCAGTGGACTTGGGGTGAACACTGAAGCTTTCTTT.

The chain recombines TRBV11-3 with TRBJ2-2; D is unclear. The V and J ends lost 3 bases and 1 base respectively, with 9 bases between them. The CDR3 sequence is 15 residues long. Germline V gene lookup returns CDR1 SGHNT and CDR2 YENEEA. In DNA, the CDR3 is TGTGCCAGCAGCTTGGATTCAGGGAACACCGGGGAGCTGTTTTTT. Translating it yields CASSLDSGNTGELFF.